These 14 T cell receptor beta chains share one sample of origin, sequenced in a study of blood T cell repertoires in COVID-19. Only in-frame clones appear in the TCRdb table, and some are missing; sequencing was by immunoSEQ multiplex PCR. The data show some 64,000 clones, approximately 70% seen once. The sample consisted of PBMCs or T cells enriched from blood (not recorded which). The receptor source for this set is a woman in her fifties or sixties who had been exposed to COVID-19.

This rearrangement joins TRBV28 to TRBJ1-1, with 7 positions matching TRBD1. Germline V CDR1 and CDR2: MDHEN, SYDVKM. V lost 6 bases, J lost 2 bases, and 6 bases stayed unmatched. CDR3 size: 14 residues. DNA of the CDR3: TGTGCCAGCAGAGGGGGCGCGGGAAACACTGAAGCTTTCTTT. Protein: CASRGGAGNTEAFF.

The chain carries TRBV5-1 and TRBJ2-7, with D maybe TRBD2 (5 bases). The CDR3 is 11 residues long. The V gene's germline CDR1 is SGHRS and CDR2 YFSETQ. V was clipped by 5 bases and J by 6 bases, with 9 bases between them. This chain's CDR3 is CASRVGSEQYF. The CDR3 DNA follows: TGCGCCAGCAGGGTTGGGAGCGAGCAGTACTTC.

The chain couples TRBV7-3 to TRBJ1-1, with D tentatively TRBD1 (5 bases). CDR3 size: 13 residues. The V and J ends lost 5 bases and 7 bases respectively, with 14 bases between them. The germline V gene encodes CDR1 SGHTA and CDR2 FQGTGA. The CDR3 sequence: CASSPNLGGEAFF. CDR3 DNA sequence: TGTGCCAGCAGCCCGAATCTCGGGGGTGAAGCTTTCTTT.

The chain employs TRBV11-3 and TRBJ2-2; D gene ambiguous. Between the trimmed V and J ends, which lost 5 bases and 6 bases, there was a span of 10 bases. Germline CDR1 and CDR2: SGHNT and YENEEA. The CDR3 loop spans 13 amino acids. CDR3 nucleotides: TGTGCCAGCAGCCAGACATCGTCCGGGGAGCTGTTTTTT. This codes for CASSQTSSGELFF.

The V gene is TRBV5-1, the J gene TRBJ1-1, with D possibly being TRBD1 (5 bases). Trimming cost V 6 bases and J 3 bases, with 9 bases left between them. CDR3 length: 12 amino acids. Germline assignment: CDR1 SGHRS and CDR2 YFSETQ. The CDR3: CASTGGYTEAFF. Here the CDR3 DNA reads TGCGCCAGCACCGGGGGGTACACTGAAGCTTTCTTT.

This chain uses TRBV5-4 with TRBJ2-5, with D maybe TRBD2 (7 bases). This CDR3 is 14 amino acids long. Germline values: CDR1 SGHNT, CDR2 YYREEE (reference sequence). Trimming cost V 3 bases and J 2 bases, with 11 bases left between them. The chain's CDR3 is CASSSGGAQETQYF. CDR3 DNA: TGTGCCAGCAGCTCTGGGGGGGCACAAGAGACCCAGTACTTC.

The V and J genes are TRBV3-1 (or the pseudogene TRBV3-2) and TRBJ2-3; 7 nucleotides line up with TRBD2. The CDR3 has 17 residues. CDR1 LGHDT and CDR2 YNNKEL come from the germline V gene (reference sequence). V was clipped by 0 bases and J by 6 bases; unmatched bases: 12. The CDR3: CASSQEGRVPPGDTQYF. CDR3 in DNA: TGTGCCAGCAGCCAAGAAGGGAGGGTTCCACCGGGGGATACGCAGTATTTT.

This clone was seen just once. The rearrangement uses TRBV28 and TRBJ2-2; D gene ambiguous. This CDR3 comprises 11 residues. Germline loops: CDR1 MDHEN, CDR2 SYDVKM. V was trimmed by 10 bases and J by 5 bases, leaving 8 bases between them. For the CDR3, the DNA is TGTGCCACCACGAGAACCGGGGAGCTGTTTTTT. It codes for CATTRTGELFF.

Only a few counts were recorded for this clone. This chain uses TRBV7-8 with TRBJ2-2; 7 bases agree with TRBD2. Germline V gene sequence: CDR1 SGHVS, CDR2 FQNEAQ. After removal of 5 bases from V and 4 bases from J, the junction contained 7 bases not matched to a gene. The CDR3 sequence is 15 residues long. CDR3 nucleotides: TGTGCCAGCAGCACCGGCCGGACTAGCACCGGGGAGCTGTTTTTT. It codes for CASSTGRTSTGELFF.

The chain combines TRBV5-1 with TRBJ2-7; 9 positions agree with TRBD1. This CDR3 contains 15 residues. Unmatched junction bases numbered 8, after V lost 4 bases and J lost 3 bases. CDR1 and CDR2 from the germline V gene are SGHRS and YFSETQ. CDR3 nucleotides: TGCGCCAGCAGCCCGGCCGGGACAGGGAACTACGAGCAGTACTTC. It yields the protein CASSPAGTGNYEQYF.

This clone showed up many times. The genes are TRBV5-1 and TRBJ1-1, with TRBD1 identical over 7 bases. The ends lost 0 bases at V and 11 bases at J; junction bases unmatched: 10. The CDR3 contains 14 residues. Germline V lookup: CDR1 SGHRS, CDR2 YFSETQ. CDR3 region: CASSLDLLGTVAFF. In DNA, the CDR3 is TGCGCCAGCAGCTTGGATCTGTTAGGGACAGTCGCTTTCTTT.

The genes are TRBV30 and TRBJ1-3; D not resolved. The CDR3 totals 13 residues. Deletions cut 1 base from V and 2 bases from J, with 6 bases between. The germline CDR1 and CDR2 sequences are GTSNPN and SVGIG (reference sequence). The CDR3 sequence: CAWSETPGNTIYF. Written as DNA, the CDR3 is TGTGCCTGGAGTGAGACACCTGGAAACACCATATATTTT.

This clone was seen more than once but under ten times. This chain connects TRBV6-2 or TRBV6-3 to TRBJ2-1; weak D call: TRBD2 (5 bases). The CDR3 sequence is 14 residues long. V was trimmed by 4 bases and J by 4 bases, leaving 11 bases between them. Per the germline V gene, CDR1 is MNHEY and CDR2 is SVGEGT. The DNA of the CDR3 is TGTGCCAGCAGTTTGCGGACTGGGTACAATGAGCAGTTCTTC. Residues: CASSLRTGYNEQFF.

Here the CDR3 DNA reads TGCGCCAGCAGCTTGGACAGGGGCGGGCAGTTCTTC. It yields the protein CASSLDRGGQFF. J is TRBJ2-1 and V is TRBV5-1, with 7 bases fitting TRBD1. CDR3 size: 12 residues. Germline CDR1 and CDR2: SGHRS and YFSETQ. J gave up 12 bases and V 0 bases, and 3 bases lay outside the gene matches.